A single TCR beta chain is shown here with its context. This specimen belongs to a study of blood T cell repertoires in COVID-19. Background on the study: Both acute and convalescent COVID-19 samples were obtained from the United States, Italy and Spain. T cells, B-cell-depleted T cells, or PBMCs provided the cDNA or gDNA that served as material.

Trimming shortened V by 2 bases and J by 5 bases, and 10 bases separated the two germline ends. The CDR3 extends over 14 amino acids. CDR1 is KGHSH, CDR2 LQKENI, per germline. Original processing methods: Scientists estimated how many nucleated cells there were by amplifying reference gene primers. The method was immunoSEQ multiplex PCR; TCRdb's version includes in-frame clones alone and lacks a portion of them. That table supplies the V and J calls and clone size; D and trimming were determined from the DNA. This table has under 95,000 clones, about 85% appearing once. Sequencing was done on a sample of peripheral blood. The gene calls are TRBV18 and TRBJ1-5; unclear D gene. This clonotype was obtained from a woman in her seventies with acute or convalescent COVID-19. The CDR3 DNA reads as TGTGCCAGCTCACCAAACACAGCCTATCAGCCCCAGCATTTT. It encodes CASSPNTAYQPQHF.